This T cell receptor (beta chain) came from a study of shared clonotypes between healthy human individuals. Findings and limits, study-wide: Non-shared clonotypes were found to have lower generation probabilities than the clonotypes that were shared by all four of the sorted-subset donors. Blood alone was sampled, and tissue repertoires likely differ. With several donors compared, 4% to 5% of naive CD4 clonotypes were shared.

Sequenced by immunoSEQ multiplex PCR; TCRdb stores in-frame clones only, minus some. The sample carries 800,000 to 1,200,000 clones, approximately 78% recorded once. Points on this clone: Antigen unknown.

Among the donors, all were Caucasian adults who lived in Nashville, Tennessee. Sequenced sample: memory CD4+ T cells from PBMCs. Subset described: CD45RA-negative fraction. The sequence derives from a man aged 18 to 30 in good health. Some clones in this sample may be carry-over from other donors' samples.

The CDR3 is CASSQSGGGEQYF. CDR3 DNA: TGTGCCAGCAGCCAATCTGGGGGAGGGGAGCAGTACTTC. The chain carries TRBV16 and TRBJ2-7; 7 bases are shared with TRBD2. The CDR3 consists of 13 residues. V was clipped by 0 bases and J by 7 bases; unmatched bases: 3. CDR1 is KGHSY and CDR2 is FQNENV in the germline V gene.